The 18 T cell receptor beta chains below all came from one sample that was sequenced in a study of response to subunit inactivated influenza vaccine. TCRdb re-called the RT-PCR reads through MiXCR, storing one row per CDR3 protein. Found here are about 480,000 distinct CDR3 sequences, over 10% of them singletons; the top ten hold around 13%. The specimen was PBMCs from blood, collected 35 to 45 days after vaccination. The receptors come from a man over 45 who received an inactivated influenza vaccine.

The V call is TRBV28, the J call TRBJ2-3; D may be TRBD2 (6 bases). This CDR3 is built from 14 residues. The germline V and J ends were trimmed by 6 bases and 4 bases, with 14 bases remaining between them. In germline, CDR1 is MDHEN, CDR2 SYDVKM. The CDR3 DNA follows: TGTGCCAGCAGACCCACCGGGAGTCCAGATACGCAGTATTTT. It is translated as CASRPTGSPDTQYF.

This clonotype was seen only a few times. The chain has TRBV20-1 and TRBJ2-5; D not certain. This CDR3 is 14 amino acids long. In germline, CDR1 is DFQATT, CDR2 SNEGSKA (reference sequence). V lost 5 bases and J 2 bases, leaving 15 bases between the germline ends. The CDR3 sequence is CSAPLWLGQETQYF. CDR3 bases: TGCAGTGCTCCCCTCTGGCTAGGTCAAGAGACCCAGTACTTC.

This clonotype was recorded many times. V and J are TRBV20-1 and TRBJ2-7, with 10 bases aligning to TRBD2. With 0 bases clipped from V and 3 bases from J, the junction kept 2 bases outside the gene matches. The CDR3 loop spans 14 amino acids. From germline, CDR1 is DFQATT and CDR2 SNEGSKA (reference sequence). The CDR3 is CSAREPSGSYEQYF. The DNA for the CDR3 is TGCAGTGCTAGAGAACCTAGCGGGAGCTACGAGCAGTACTTC.

The gene calls are TRBV18 and TRBJ2-5, with 7 nucleotides matching TRBD1. The CDR3 covers 15 residues. V was clipped by 3 bases and J by 1 base; unmatched bases: 5. From germline, CDR1 is KGHSH and CDR2 LQKENI. CDR3 nucleotide sequence: TGTGCCAGCTCACCCTTTCACAGGGGCCAAGAGACCCAGTACTTC. Translation gives CASSPFHRGQETQYF. The entire variable domain, with the rest obtained from reference TRBV18 and TRBJ2-5, is as follows: NAGVMQNPRHLVRRRGQEARLRCSPMKGHSHVYWYRQLPEEGLKFMVYLQKENIIDESGMPKERFSAEFPKEGPSILRIQQVVRGDSAAYFCASSPFHRGQETQYFGPGTRLLVL.

This clonotype appeared a few times. The genes are TRBV18 and TRBJ2-5; 8 bases align to TRBD1. The trim removed 2 bases at V and 1 base at J, leaving 3 bases unmatched. The CDR3 has 15 amino acids. The germline CDR1 and CDR2 sequences are KGHSH and LQKENI. CDR3 DNA: TGTGCCAGCTCACCAAGCAGGGGGCGCCAAGAGACCCAGTACTTC. This sequence encodes CASSPSRGRQETQYF.

The table lists this clonotype with a few counts. This chain links TRBV7-2 with TRBJ2-3; 7 bases fit TRBD1. From germline, CDR1 is SGHTA and CDR2 FQGNSA. This CDR3 contains 13 residues. The ends lost 8 bases at V and 4 bases at J; junction bases unmatched: 6. The CDR3 sequence: CASGTVISDTQYF. CDR3 sequence (DNA): TGTGCCAGCGGGACAGTAATATCAGATACGCAGTATTTT. The whole variable domain, remainder taken from reference TRBV7-2 and TRBJ2-3, is GAGVSQSPSNKVTEKGKDVELRCDPISGHTALYWYRQSLGQGLEFLIYFQGNSAPDKSGLPSDRFSAERTGGSVSTLTIQRTQQEDSAVYLCASGTVISDTQYFGPGTRLTVL.

This clonotype was picked up many times. V gene TRBV12-3 or TRBV12-4 combines with J gene TRBJ2-5; no firm D call. The CDR3 contains 14 residues. V lost 8 bases and J 2 bases, leaving 15 bases between the germline ends. CDR3 sequence: CASARRDTQETQYF. CDR3 coding DNA: TGTGCCAGCGCGAGGCGTGATACACAAGAGACCCAGTACTTC.

This clonotype was observed a few times. V usage is TRBV3-1 and J usage is TRBJ2-5; TRBD2 aligns across 9 bases. Germline CDR1 LGHDT, CDR2 YNNKEL (reference sequence). The CDR3 runs 15 residues. With 0 bases clipped from V and 4 bases from J, the junction kept 3 bases outside the gene matches. CDR3 nucleotides: TGTGCCAGCAGCCAAGACGCGGGAGGGCGAGAGACCCAGTACTTC. Protein sequence: CASSQDAGGRETQYF.

This clonotype was found a few times. The CDR3 spells CAISTTGTLNTEAFF. The CDR3 region has the DNA TGTGCCATCAGTACGACAGGGACCCTGAACACTGAAGCTTTCTTT. The V and J genes are TRBV10-3 and TRBJ1-1; TRBD1 matches 7 bases. The V and J ends lost 5 bases and 0 bases, in that order; junction bases with no gene match: 6. This CDR3 has 15 amino acids. Germline loops: CDR1 ENHRY, CDR2 SYGVKD.

This clonotype was seen just once. One end of the junction does not line up with germline, which may come from a read error. V and J are TRBV7-9 and TRBJ2-1, with unresolved D. Germline lookup yields CDR1 SEHNR and CDR2 FQNEAQ (reference sequence). The CDR3 is made up of 11 amino acids. The DNA for the CDR3 is TGTGCCAGCAGCTTCCTCGGTGAGCAGTCCTTC. Translated, it gives CASSFLGEQSF.

To note about this clonotype: At one end the junction does not follow the germline gene, possibly because of a read error. This sequence joins TRBV6-2 or TRBV6-3 and TRBJ1-2, with D unresolved. The CDR3 consists of 14 residues. CDR1 is MNHEY and CDR2 is SVGEGT in the germline V gene. CDR3 sequence: CASSYGRTKYGYTF. The DNA of the CDR3 is TGTGCCAGCAGTTACGGCAGAACTAAATATGGCTACACCTTC.

This chain connects TRBV6-5 to TRBJ1-2; 7 positions match TRBD1. V lost 2 bases and J lost 8; bases outside the gene matches: 5. Germline CDR1 and CDR2: MNHEY and SVGAGI. The CDR3 totals 13 residues. CDR3 residues: CASSYTTGLGYTF. Here the CDR3 DNA reads TGTGCCAGCAGTTACACGACAGGGCTAGGCTACACCTTC.

This clonotype was seen a handful of times. The genes are TRBV4-3 and TRBJ2-7; the D gene is possibly TRBD2 (5 bases). Germline CDR1 and CDR2: LGHNA and YSLEER. The CDR3 is 15 residues long. Trimming cost V 1 base and J 2 bases, with 12 bases left between them. The CDR3 sequence is CASSQGRTGTYEQYF. The CDR3 nucleotides read TGCGCCAGCAGCCAAGGACGGACGGGAACCTACGAGCAGTACTTC.

The chain couples TRBV5-1 to TRBJ2-3, with 13 bases that match TRBD2. Germline V gives CDR1 SGHRS, CDR2 YFSETQ. The CDR3 is 17 amino acids. The junction had 5 bases not matched to a gene; V was cut back by 2 bases and J by 2 bases. The CDR3 DNA is TGCGCCAGCAGCTTCGGGACTAGCGGGGTCTCCACAGATACGCAGTATTTT. Translating it yields CASSFGTSGVSTDTQYF. Complete variable domain (other parts from reference TRBV5-1 and TRBJ2-3): KAGVTQTPRYLIKTRGQQVTLSCSPISGHRSVSWYQQTPGQGLQFLFEYFSETQRNKGNFPGRFSGRQFSNSRSEMNVSTLELGDSALYLCASSFGTSGVSTDTQYFGPGTRLTVL.

This sequence joins TRBV20-1 and TRBJ1-5; no clear D gene. CDR1 is DFQATT, CDR2 SNEGSKA, per germline (reference sequence). This CDR3 is built from 14 residues. Trimming stripped 3 bases from V and 3 bases from J, with 12 bases between. The CDR3 sequence: CSARGGSNNQPQHF. For the CDR3, the DNA is TGCAGTGCTAGGGGTGGGTCTAACAATCAGCCCCAGCATTTT.

This clonotype was detected only a few times. The genes are TRBV10-3 and TRBJ2-3, with TRBD2 matching 10 bases. The ends lost 3 bases at V and 3 bases at J; junction bases unmatched: 3. There are 15 residues in the CDR3. Per the germline V gene, CDR1 is ENHRY and CDR2 is SYGVKD. CDR3 in amino acids: CAISDGLAATDTQYF. In DNA form, the CDR3 reads TGTGCCATCAGTGATGGACTAGCGGCTACAGATACGCAGTATTTT.

This clonotype appeared many times. At one boundary the junction diverges from the germline segment, which might be a read error. The chain uses TRBV7-2 and TRBJ2-7; D uncertain. The CDR3 runs 13 residues. From germline, CDR1 is SGHTA and CDR2 FQGNSA. CDR3 amino acids: CASSLPGTYEQYF. The CDR3 DNA reads as TGCGCCAGCAGCTTGCCCGGAACCTACGAGCAGTACTTC.

This clonotype was counted many times. The junction departs from germline at one end; a sequencing error may be responsible. The rearrangement links TRBV5-1 to TRBJ1-5; possible D gene TRBD1, 5 bases. Germline-derived CDR1 and CDR2 are SGHRS and YFSETQ. The CDR3 sequence is 14 residues long. CDR3 bases: TGTGCCAGCAGCTTAGGCGCAGGGAATCAGCCCCAGCATTTT. This translates into CASSLGAGNQPQHF. Drawing the rest from reference TRBV5-1 and TRBJ1-5, the complete variable domain is KAGVTQTPRYLIKTRGQQVTLSCSPISGHRSVSWYQQTPGQGLQFLFEYFSETQRNKGNFPGRFSGRQFSNSRSEMNVSTLELGDSALYLCASSLGAGNQPQHFGDGTRLSIL.